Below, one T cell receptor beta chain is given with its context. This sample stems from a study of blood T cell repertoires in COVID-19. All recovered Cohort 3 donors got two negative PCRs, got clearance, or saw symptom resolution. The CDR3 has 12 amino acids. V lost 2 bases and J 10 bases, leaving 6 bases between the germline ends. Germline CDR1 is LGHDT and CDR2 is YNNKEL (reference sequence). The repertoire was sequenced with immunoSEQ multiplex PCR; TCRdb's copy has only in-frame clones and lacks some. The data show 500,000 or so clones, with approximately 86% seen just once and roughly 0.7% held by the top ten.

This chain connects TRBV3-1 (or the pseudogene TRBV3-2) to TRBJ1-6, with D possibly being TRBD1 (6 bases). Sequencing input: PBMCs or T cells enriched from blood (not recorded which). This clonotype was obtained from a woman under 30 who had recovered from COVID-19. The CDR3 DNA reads TGTGCCAGCAGCCAACAGGGGTCACCCCTCCACTTT. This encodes CASSQQGSPLHF.